The 13 T cell receptor beta chains below were found in one sample sequenced in a study of graft-versus-host responses after intestinal transplantation. The antigens for these receptors are not known. The protocol was immunoSEQ multiplex PCR, while the TCRdb copy is restricted to in-frame clones and leaves out a portion. The top ten clones hold approximately 1.2% of a sample with about 71,000 clones, less than 95% of them seen once. The material sequenced was unstimulated CD8+ T cells sorted from spleen or lymph node cells, taken before intestinal transplant. The receptors shown here come from a human donor who received an intestinal transplant.

The chain is built from TRBV29-1 and TRBJ1-2, with a tentative D call TRBD1 (6 bases). V was shortened by 5 bases and J by 14 bases, with 18 bases between the two germline ends. The germline V gene has CDR1 SQVTM and CDR2 ANQGSEA. This CDR3 has 11 amino acids. The CDR3, as DNA: TGCAGCGTTCTCACTTCAGGGGTGGGGACCTTC. Protein sequence: CSVLTSGVGTF.

The gene calls are TRBV4-1 and TRBJ2-3, with TRBD2 matching over 10 bases. CDR3 size: 16 residues. Germline-derived CDR1 and CDR2 are MGHRA and YSYEKL. V lost 0 bases and J lost 11; bases outside the gene matches: 11. CDR3 DNA sequence: TGCGCCAGCAGCCAAGATCTAGCGGGGGCCGCGGTTGGGCAGTATTTT. Translation gives CASSQDLAGAAVGQYF.

This clone was counted a single time. Other nucleotide sequences from this sample produce the same CDR3. The rearrangement uses TRBV5-6 and TRBJ2-7, with D tentatively TRBD1 (5 bases). V was cut by 6 bases and J by 3 bases, with 16 bases left in between. CDR3 length equals 14 residues. CDR1 is SGHDT and CDR2 is YYEEEE in the germline V gene. DNA of the CDR3: TGTGCCAGCAACCCGGTGGGGCAGGGCTACGAGCAGTACTTC. Protein: CASNPVGQGYEQYF.

The rearrangement joins TRBV6-5 to TRBJ2-1; 7 bases fit TRBD1. Germline V gene data show CDR1 as MNHEY and CDR2 as SVGAGI. J gave up 2 bases and V 5 bases, and 6 bases lay outside the gene matches. The CDR3 loop spans 15 amino acids. The CDR3 sequence is CASSPEGTAYNEQFF. As DNA, the CDR3 is TGTGCCAGCAGTCCCGAAGGGACAGCCTACAATGAGCAGTTCTTC.

The rearrangement uses TRBV9 and TRBJ2-7, with 15 bases fitting TRBD2. CDR1 and CDR2 from the germline V gene are SGDLS and YYNGEE. This CDR3 region has 18 residues. The V and J ends lost 6 bases and 4 bases, in that order; junction bases with no gene match: 14. Here the CDR3 DNA reads TGTGCCAGCATCCAAACAGGACTAGCGGGGGGGGAGAAGTACGAGCAGTACTTC. Translating gives CASIQTGLAGGEKYEQYF.

The CDR3 region is CASSVTGEGSYEQYF. The CDR3 region has the DNA TGTGCCAGCAGTGTGACGGGGGAAGGTTCCTACGAGCAGTACTTC. The J gene is TRBJ2-7, the V gene TRBV2; tentatively, D is TRBD2 (6 bases). Germline V lookup: CDR1 SNHLY, CDR2 FYNNEI. Deletions cut 4 bases from V and 1 base from J, with 14 bases between. The CDR3 runs 15 residues.

The gene calls are TRBV11-2 and TRBJ2-6; TRBD2 matches 8 bases. CDR3 length equals 19 residues. J lost 1 base, V lost 3 bases, and 11 bases had no gene match. Germline V gene sequence: CDR1 SGHAT, CDR2 FQNNGV. CDR3 amino acids: CASSFRGGRARSGANVLTF. CDR3 bases: TGTGCCAGCAGCTTCCGGGGGGGGAGGGCCCGTTCTGGGGCCAACGTCCTGACTTTC.

The chain is built from TRBV18 and TRBJ2-7; 7 bases are a match to TRBD2. This CDR3 has 12 amino acids. Germline CDR1 reads KGHSH; CDR2 reads LQKENI. V shed 3 bases and J 5 bases; nucleotides not matched to a gene: 1. As DNA, the CDR3 is TGTGCCAGCTCACCCGGGGGGAACGAGCAGTACTTC. This gives the protein CASSPGGNEQYF.

This clone was recorded once. The chain joins TRBV5-6 to TRBJ2-7; possible D gene TRBD1, 6 bases. This CDR3 spans 14 amino acids. Germline-derived CDR1 and CDR2 are SGHDT and YYEEEE. The V end lost 3 bases, the J end lost 2 bases, and 12 bases lay between the germline ends. The CDR3 region has the DNA TGTGCCAGCAGCTGGGAGACAGGTCCCTACGAGCAGTACTTC. This gives the protein CASSWETGPYEQYF.

The chain combines TRBV11-1 with TRBJ2-7, with 9 bases lining up with TRBD1. The CDR3 totals 15 residues. V lost 5 bases, J lost 2 bases, and 7 bases stayed unmatched. CDR1 is SGHAT and CDR2 is FQDESV in the germline V gene (reference sequence). CDR3 bases: TGTGCCAGCAGCAGGGACAGGGTGAAGGCCTACGAGCAGTACTTC. Translating gives CASSRDRVKAYEQYF.

This sequence joins TRBV7-9 and TRBJ1-6, with D possibly matching TRBD1 (5 bases). Per germline, CDR1 SEHNR and CDR2 FQNEAQ (reference sequence). The CDR3 has 17 amino acids. Trimming removed 1 base at V and 0 bases at J, with 10 bases between. DNA for the CDR3: TGTGCCAGCAGCTTAGGACAGCTGAGCTCCTATAATTCACCCCTCCACTTT. Protein product: CASSLGQLSSYNSPLHF.

V usage is TRBV5-6 and J usage is TRBJ1-2, with D perhaps TRBD1 (5 bases). V was clipped by 2 bases and J by 13 bases, with 15 bases between them. Germline V gives CDR1 SGHDT, CDR2 YYEEEE. The CDR3 covers 12 residues. CDR3 amino acids: CASSFYGGEGTF. The CDR3 DNA follows: TGTGCCAGCAGCTTTTATGGAGGGGAAGGCACCTTC.

The chain uses TRBV13 and TRBJ1-3; 7 bases are shared with TRBD1. V dropped 5 bases and J dropped 8; count of bases not matched to a gene: 9. This CDR3 comprises 14 residues. In germline, CDR1 is PRHDT, CDR2 FYEKMQ (reference sequence). The CDR3 DNA reads as TGTGCCAGCAGCAACGGGACAGCGGCTCACACCATATATTTT. As protein: CASSNGTAAHTIYF.